The 30 T cell receptor beta chains listed next were all sequenced from one sample in a study of blood T cell repertoires in COVID-19. Method: immunoSEQ multiplex PCR; TCRdb's copy keeps in-frame clones and lacks some. Of under 450,000 clones in the sample, about 88% are singletons; the top ten hold under 8.5%. The sequencing sample was made of peripheral blood. These receptors all come from a woman aged 60-75 years with COVID-19, enrolled during active disease.

The genes are TRBV7-2 and TRBJ2-1, with 7 positions matching TRBD1. Germline V CDR1 and CDR2: SGHTA, FQGNSA. Trimming cost V 4 bases and J 3 bases; bases outside gene matches: 6. The CDR3 loop spans 15 amino acids. CDR3 in amino acids: CASSSKTGYYNEQFF. CDR3 coding DNA: TGTGCCAGCAGCTCCAAGACAGGGTACTACAATGAGCAGTTCTTC.

The V call is TRBV20-1, the J call TRBJ1-4, with 10 positions matching TRBD1. The ends lost 3 bases at V and 10 bases at J; junction bases unmatched: 8. There are 14 residues in the CDR3. The germline V gene has CDR1 DFQATT and CDR2 SNEGSKA (reference sequence). This CDR3 is CSASGQGGIAKLFF. CDR3 bases: TGCAGTGCTAGTGGACAGGGGGGTATAGCAAAACTGTTTTTT.

V and J are TRBV2 and TRBJ2-2, with D possibly matching TRBD2 (6 bases). The CDR3 is 15 amino acids. V lost 4 bases to trimming and J lost 7 bases, with 16 bases between them. The V gene's germline CDR1 is SNHLY and CDR2 FYNNEI. Here the CDR3 reads CASSGVGGDGGELFF. CDR3 DNA sequence: TGTGCCAGCAGTGGTGTTGGCGGGGATGGCGGGGAGCTGTTTTTT.

The chain links TRBV7-6 to TRBJ2-7; a possible D gene is TRBD1 (6 bases). CDR3 length equals 16 residues. Germline values: CDR1 SGHVS, CDR2 FNYEAQ. The V end was cut by 2 bases, the J end by 7 bases, with 21 bases between. The CDR3 reads CASSLRAKEQDREQYF. As DNA, the CDR3 is TGTGCCAGCAGCTTAAGGGCCAAGGAACAGGACAGAGAGCAGTACTTC.

The rearrangement links TRBV7-2 to TRBJ1-2; tentatively, D is TRBD1 (6 bases). Germline V gene lookup returns CDR1 SGHTA and CDR2 FQGNSA. Trimming took off 6 bases at V and 6 bases at J, with 17 bases between the two ends. The CDR3 length is 14 residues. This chain's CDR3 is CASSFYQGRDGYTF. Here the CDR3 DNA reads TGTGCCAGCAGTTTTTATCAGGGGAGGGATGGCTACACCTTC. Based on the CDR3 plus reference TRBV7-2 and TRBJ1-2, the full variable domain is GAGVSQSPSNKVTEKGKDVELRCDPISGHTALYWYRQSLGQGLEFLIYFQGNSAPDKSGLPSDRFSAERTGGSVSTLTIQRTQQEDSAVYLCASSFYQGRDGYTFGSGTRLTVV.

The chain combines TRBV11-2 with TRBJ1-2; D uncertain. V dropped 5 bases and J dropped 8 bases, with 18 bases sitting between them. Germline V lookup: CDR1 SGHAT, CDR2 FQNNGV. There are 14 residues in the CDR3. The CDR3 is CASSERAQRLGYTF. CDR3 nucleotides: TGTGCCAGCAGCGAGCGGGCCCAGAGGTTGGGCTACACCTTC.

The gene calls are TRBV5-4 and TRBJ1-2; 7 bases match TRBD1. This CDR3 has 17 residues. V lost 0 bases, J lost 3 bases, and 11 bases stayed unmatched. Germline V gives CDR1 SGHNT, CDR2 YYREEE (reference sequence). CDR3 in amino acids: CASSLAPGAQGDYGYTF. DNA of the CDR3: TGTGCCAGCAGCTTGGCTCCGGGGGCCCAGGGGGACTATGGCTACACCTTC.

The V gene is TRBV19, the J gene TRBJ2-2; D perhaps matches TRBD1 (5 bases). The CDR3 is 14 amino acids. V shed 10 bases and J shed 0 bases, with 12 bases lying between them. Per the germline V gene, CDR1 is LNHDA and CDR2 is SQIVND (reference sequence). CDR3 coding DNA: TGTGCCACCTTGGACACCTCGAACACCGGGGAGCTGTTTTTT. Translation: CATLDTSNTGELFF.

V and J are TRBV5-1 and TRBJ2-3; 10 positions agree with TRBD2. This CDR3 is 16 amino acids long. Germline V gene data show CDR1 as SGHRS and CDR2 as YFSETQ. V shed 4 bases, J shed 6 bases, and the junction held 11 bases outside the gene matches. DNA of the CDR3: TGCGCCAGCAGCGGGAGAAGCGGGGGGGCCCAGGATACGCAGTATTTT. It codes for CASSGRSGGAQDTQYF.

In this sample, this clone turned up once. V usage is TRBV25-1 and J usage is TRBJ2-1; perhaps TRBD1 as D (6 bases). Trimming pared 5 bases from V and 3 bases from J, leaving 11 bases between. This CDR3 contains 14 residues. CDR1 is MGHDK, CDR2 SYGVNS, per germline. The CDR3: CASSTETGYNEQFF. Here the CDR3 DNA reads TGTGCCAGCAGTACAGAGACAGGCTACAATGAGCAGTTCTTC.

CDR3 DNA: TGCAGCGTTGACGGGACAGGGGGCTTGACCACTGAAGCTTTCTTT. It encodes CSVDGTGGLTTEAFF. The chain has TRBV29-1 and TRBJ1-1; 12 bases map to TRBD1. CDR1 is SQVTM, CDR2 ANQGSEA, per germline. V shed 3 bases, J shed 4 bases, and the junction held 6 bases outside the gene matches. CDR3 length equals 15 residues. Drawing the rest from reference TRBV29-1 and TRBJ1-1, the complete variable domain is SAVISQKPSRDICQRGTSLTIQCQVDSQVTMMFWYRQQPGQSLTLIATANQGSEATYESGFVIDKFPISRPNLTFSTLTVSNMSPEDSSIYLCSVDGTGGLTTEAFFGQGTRLTVV.

J is TRBJ2-5 and V is TRBV11-2, with TRBD2 identical over 11 bases. This CDR3 comprises 16 residues. Looked up from germline, CDR1 is SGHAT and CDR2 is FQNNGV. The V and J ends lost 2 bases and 4 bases, in that order; junction bases with no gene match: 6. The CDR3 is CASSLFSGGVGETQYF. DNA of the CDR3: TGTGCCAGCAGCTTATTTAGCGGGGGGGTAGGAGAGACCCAGTACTTC.

This clone was observed a single time. The rearrangement links TRBV15 to TRBJ1-2; a weak D match, TRBD1 (5 bases). CDR1 is LNHNV, CDR2 YYDKDF, per germline (reference sequence). This CDR3 comprises 15 residues. V dropped 5 bases and J dropped 5 bases, with 18 bases sitting between them. The CDR3 loop is CATSETTGGLYGYTF. In DNA form, the CDR3 reads TGTGCCACCAGCGAGACAACCGGGGGTTTGTATGGCTACACCTTC.

V gene TRBV6-5 combines with J gene TRBJ2-7, with a possible D match to TRBD1 (5 bases). From germline, CDR1 is MNHEY and CDR2 SVGAGI. V lost 5 bases to trimming and J lost 5 bases, with 10 bases between them. The CDR3 runs to 12 residues. The CDR3: CASSHQGNEQYF. DNA of the CDR3: TGTGCCAGCAGTCATCAGGGTAACGAGCAGTACTTC.

Only one count was recorded for this clone. Other DNA sequences in this sample translate to the same CDR3. The chain recombines TRBV11-2 with TRBJ1-2, with D hard to call. CDR3 length equals 11 residues. Germline V gene lookup returns CDR1 SGHAT and CDR2 FQNNGV. Trimming removed 3 bases from V and 8 bases from J, with 7 bases in between. The CDR3 DNA reads TGTGCCAGCAGCTTCAGAGGCGGCTACACCTTC. The encoded protein is CASSFRGGYTF. Looking up the rest from reference TRBV11-2 and TRBJ1-2 gives the full variable domain: EAGVAQSPRYKIIEKRQSVAFWCNPISGHATLYWYQQILGQGPKLLIQFQNNGVVDDSQLPKDRFSAERLKGVDSTLKIQPAKLEDSAVYLCASSFRGGYTFGSGTRLTVV.

The chain couples TRBV7-3 to TRBJ1-6; maybe TRBD1 (6 bases). Germline assignment: CDR1 SGHTA and CDR2 FQGTGA. V was trimmed by 2 bases and J by 10 bases, leaving 12 bases between them. The CDR3 extends over 14 amino acids. CDR3 in DNA: TGTGCCAGCAGCTTATTGGCCAGGGGCTCACCCCTCCACTTT. Its protein product is CASSLLARGSPLHF.

The chain is built from TRBV7-8 and TRBJ2-7, with TRBD2 as a possible D gene (5 bases). V lost 5 bases to trimming and J lost 5 bases, with 10 bases between them. Germline V gene sequence: CDR1 SGHVS, CDR2 FQNEAQ. This CDR3 is built from 12 residues. The CDR3 sequence: CASSPLGDEQYF. CDR3 DNA sequence: TGTGCCAGCAGCCCTCTCGGGGACGAGCAGTACTTC.

The chain links TRBV5-1 to TRBJ2-6; tentative D call: TRBD2 (5 bases). Germline V gives CDR1 SGHRS, CDR2 YFSETQ. Trimming pared 8 bases from V and 0 bases from J, leaving 9 bases between. This CDR3 region has 14 residues. The CDR3 nucleotides read TGCGCCAGTTCCGAGGGCTCTGGGGCCAACGTCCTGACTTTC. Protein product: CASSEGSGANVLTF.

The CDR3 region has the DNA TGTGCCAGCAACCCATCCCGGGGGGCTTATGGCTACACCTTC. Translation gives CASNPSRGAYGYTF. This rearrangement joins TRBV7-2 to TRBJ1-2, with D perhaps TRBD1 (6 bases). The CDR3 covers 14 residues. Germline CDR1 is SGHTA and CDR2 is FQGNSA. V dropped 7 bases and J dropped 5 bases, with 17 bases sitting between them.

The chain combines TRBV6-6 with TRBJ1-1; 7 bases agree with TRBD1. With 0 bases clipped from V and 7 bases from J, the junction kept 2 bases outside the gene matches. The CDR3 is 13 residues long. Germline loops: CDR1 MNHNY, CDR2 SVGAGI (reference sequence). In DNA form, the CDR3 reads TGTGCCAGCAGTTACTCGGGGGACAGTGAAGCTTTCTTT. Protein sequence: CASSYSGDSEAFF.

The chain links TRBV2 to TRBJ2-2; D might be TRBD1 (5 bases). V was pared by 2 bases and J by 4 bases, with 5 bases between. From germline, CDR1 is SNHLY and CDR2 FYNNEI. CDR3 length: 13 amino acids. The chain's CDR3 is CASSERGTGELFF. The DNA for the CDR3 is TGTGCCAGCAGTGAAAGGGGCACCGGGGAGCTGTTTTTT. Complete variable domain (other parts from reference TRBV2 and TRBJ2-2): EPEVTQTPSHQVTQMGQEVILRCVPISNHLYFYWYRQILGQKVEFLVSFYNNEISEKSEIFDDQFSVERPDGSNFTLKIRSTKLEDSAMYFCASSERGTGELFFGEGSRLTVL.

This chain joins TRBV20-1 and TRBJ2-1; TRBD2 matches 7 bases. The CDR3 runs 15 residues. Germline V gives CDR1 DFQATT, CDR2 SNEGSKA (reference sequence). With V trimmed by 4 bases and J by 0 bases, 6 bases remained unmatched. The CDR3 coding sequence is TGCAGTGCTACTGACGGGGGGAGCTCCTACAATGAGCAGTTCTTC. Translating it yields CSATDGGSSYNEQFF.

The gene calls are TRBV5-4 and TRBJ1-2; 7 bases are a match to TRBD1. V lost 4 bases and J lost 7; bases outside the gene matches: 7. This CDR3 contains 13 residues. Germline loops: CDR1 SGHNT, CDR2 YYREEE (reference sequence). CDR3 nucleotides: TGTGCCAGCAGCGCTACAGGGGAGGTTGGCTACACCTTC. Translated: CASSATGEVGYTF.

This sequence joins TRBV18 and TRBJ2-7, with 11 nucleotides matching TRBD1. The CDR3 covers 14 residues. Germline V gene lookup returns CDR1 KGHSH and CDR2 LQKENI. V was pared by 4 bases and J by 6 bases, with 5 bases of the junction left unmatched. The CDR3 sequence is CASSQRTGGVEQYF. The CDR3, as DNA: TGTGCCAGCTCACAGAGGACAGGGGGCGTCGAGCAGTACTTC.

This CDR3 is CASSFAGGTNEKLFF. The CDR3 DNA reads as TGTGCCAGCAGCTTCGCGGGGGGTACTAATGAAAAACTGTTTTTT. The gene calls are TRBV7-8 and TRBJ1-4; weak D call: TRBD1 (5 bases). CDR1 is SGHVS, CDR2 FQNEAQ, per germline. CDR3 length: 15 residues. V was trimmed by 3 bases and J by 2 bases, leaving 10 bases between them.

The V call is TRBV13, the J call TRBJ2-3, with 11 bases fitting TRBD1. The CDR3 totals 16 residues. Germline lookup yields CDR1 PRHDT and CDR2 FYEKMQ (reference sequence). V dropped 4 bases and J dropped 1; count of bases not matched to a gene: 4. CDR3 protein: CASSSGTGGGTDTQYF. The CDR3 region has the DNA TGTGCCAGCAGCTCTGGGACAGGGGGTGGCACAGATACGCAGTATTTT.

The V and J genes are TRBV19 and TRBJ1-2, with 9 bases lining up with TRBD1. Per germline, CDR1 LNHDA and CDR2 SQIVND (reference sequence). V lost 7 bases to trimming and J lost 7 bases; unmatched junction nucleotides: 22. The CDR3 has 18 amino acids. CDR3 amino acids: CASTAPRDRESSRSGYTF. In nucleotides, the CDR3 is TGTGCCAGTACCGCGCCGCGGGACAGGGAGTCCTCCCGTTCTGGCTACACCTTC.

DNA for the CDR3: TGTGCCAGCAGCCATTTTGGGGGGACCGGCGAGCAGTACTTC. Translation gives CASSHFGGTGEQYF. This chain uses TRBV3-1 (or the pseudogene TRBV3-2) with TRBJ2-7, with D possibly being TRBD2 (6 bases). The CDR3 runs to 14 residues. Germline V lookup: CDR1 LGHDT, CDR2 YNNKEL (reference sequence). The ends were cut back, 3 bases at V and 6 bases at J, with 15 bases in the middle.

The sample holds a few counts of this clone. The chain links TRBV7-8 to TRBJ1-5, with 9 bases identical to TRBD1. V was clipped by 3 bases and J by 2 bases; unmatched bases: 8. CDR3 length: 17 residues. Per the germline V gene, CDR1 is SGHVS and CDR2 is FQNEAQ. The CDR3 region is CASSFGRDRVGNQPQHF. CDR3 nucleotide sequence: TGTGCCAGCAGCTTTGGACGGGACAGGGTGGGCAATCAGCCCCAGCATTTT.

This chain uses TRBV5-1 with TRBJ2-5; 7 bases are a match to TRBD2. Germline assignment: CDR1 SGHRS and CDR2 YFSETQ. The CDR3 covers 15 residues. Trimming took 6 bases from V and 1 from J; bases not matched to a gene: 9. The CDR3 nucleotides read TGCGCCAGCAACGAACGAAGCGGGGTCCAAGAGACCCAGTACTTC. Translating gives CASNERSGVQETQYF.